What follows describes a single T cell receptor beta chain. As handled by the study authors: Estimation of nucleated cell counts was performed using reference gene primer amplification. The repertoire was sequenced with immunoSEQ multiplex PCR; TCRdb's copy has only in-frame clones and lacks some. D and trimming were read from the DNA, whereas the V and J calls and clone size are those reported in that table. This sample has around 210,000 clones, with around nine tenths found just once. The V gene end was trimmed by 1 base and the J gene end by 2 bases; junction bases not matched to a gene: 9. Germline V gene lookup returns CDR1 MGHRA and CDR2 YSYEKL. The CDR3 contains 18 residues. The sample comes from a study of blood T cell repertoires in COVID-19.

The V and J genes are TRBV4-1 and TRBJ2-7, with TRBD2 identical over 12 bases. The TCR was taken from a man aged 50 to 59 with COVID-19, enrolled during active disease. Sequencing was performed on peripheral blood. CDR3 sequence reads: CASSQGVGLAGITYEQYF. Here the CDR3 DNA reads TGCGCCAGCAGCCAAGGGGTCGGACTAGCGGGGATAACCTACGAGCAGTACTTC.